One sample yielded the 25 T cell receptor beta chains listed below, sequenced in a study of shared clonotypes between healthy human individuals. Profiling relied on immunoSEQ multiplex PCR, and the TCRdb table lists in-frame clones only, not all of them. The data contain roughly 2.5 million clones, over 85% of them singletons. The sequenced material came from naive CD4+ T cells sorted from blood. Documented subset: CD45RA+ positively selected. All receptors derive from a man aged 18 to 35 in good health.

A word on this clone: Other DNA sequences within the sample encode an identical CDR3. The J gene is TRBJ2-1, the V gene TRBV5-4; perhaps TRBD2 as D (5 bases). CDR3 size: 16 residues. Germline values: CDR1 SGHNT, CDR2 YYREEE (reference sequence). Trimming left V 0 bases short and J 0 bases short, with 10 bases between. CDR3 protein: CASSLGSGGSYNEQFF. The DNA for the CDR3 is TGTGCCAGCAGCTTGGGAAGCGGAGGCTCCTACAATGAGCAGTTCTTC.

The chain joins TRBV9 to TRBJ2-3, with D uncertain. CDR1 is SGDLS, CDR2 YYNGEE, per germline. This CDR3 has 13 residues. The V gene lost 6 bases and the J gene lost 0 bases, with 8 bases spanning the gap. The CDR3 loop reads CASTAPSTDTQYF. CDR3 sequence (DNA): TGTGCCAGCACGGCCCCAAGCACAGATACGCAGTATTTT.

J is TRBJ1-4 and V is TRBV5-1, with 8 positions matching TRBD1. CDR1 and CDR2 from the germline V gene are SGHRS and YFSETQ. V was clipped by 4 bases and J by 7 bases; unmatched bases: 9. The length of the CDR3 is 15 residues. This CDR3 reads CASSPQDRGGEKLFF. The CDR3 bases are TGCGCCAGCAGCCCCCAAGACAGGGGTGGTGAAAAACTGTTTTTT.

This clone showed up just once. The CDR3 bases are TGTGCCAGCAGCGCCCGGGAGGGGACTTGGGATGAGCAGTTCTTC. It codes for CASSAREGTWDEQFF. The chain uses TRBV9 and TRBJ2-1, with 8 bases identical to TRBD2. CDR1 is SGDLS, CDR2 YYNGEE, per germline. Trimming took 3 bases from V and 8 from J; bases not matched to a gene: 10. This CDR3 is built from 15 residues.

The rearrangement joins TRBV7-9 to TRBJ1-2; D unresolved. The length of the CDR3 is 12 residues. The V gene lost 10 bases and the J gene lost 4 bases, with 13 bases spanning the gap. Germline V CDR1 and CDR2: SEHNR, FQNEAQ (reference sequence). The CDR3: CATNYAGYGYTF. The CDR3 nucleotides are TGTGCCACTAACTACGCGGGCTATGGCTACACCTTC.

This sequence joins TRBV4-3 and TRBJ2-3, with 8 bases lining up with TRBD1. This CDR3 has 15 amino acids. J gave up 4 bases and V 4 bases, and 7 bases lay outside the gene matches. The germline CDR1 and CDR2 sequences are LGHNA and YSLEER. The CDR3 loop reads CASSLRTTGADTQYF. The CDR3 DNA reads TGCGCCAGCAGCCTGAGGACGACAGGGGCAGATACGCAGTATTTT.

The chain has TRBV5-8 and TRBJ1-6; D is unclear. V was trimmed by 2 bases and J by 3 bases, leaving 12 bases between them. CDR1 and CDR2 (germline): SGHTS, YDEGEE. This CDR3 is 16 amino acids long. CDR3 region: CASSFPPGSYNSPLHF. In DNA form, the CDR3 reads TGTGCCAGCAGCTTCCCCCCTGGGAGCTATAATTCACCCCTCCACTTT.

The genes are TRBV5-1 and TRBJ1-3, with D possibly TRBD1 on 5 matching bases. Germline V gene sequence: CDR1 SGHRS, CDR2 YFSETQ. This CDR3 region has 17 residues. The V end was cut by 0 bases, the J end by 0 bases, with 13 bases between. CDR3 residues: CASSLETGVASGNTIYF. As DNA, the CDR3 is TGCGCCAGCAGCTTGGAGACGGGGGTCGCCTCTGGAAACACCATATATTTT. The entire variable domain, with the rest obtained from reference TRBV5-1 and TRBJ1-3, is as follows: KAGVTQTPRYLIKTRGQQVTLSCSPISGHRSVSWYQQTPGQGLQFLFEYFSETQRNKGNFPGRFSGRQFSNSRSEMNVSTLELGDSALYLCASSLETGVASGNTIYFGEGSWLTVV.

V gene TRBV9 combines with J gene TRBJ2-1; no reliable D call. The CDR3 contains 15 residues. V lost 3 bases, J lost 0 bases, and 10 bases lay in between. The germline V gene has CDR1 SGDLS and CDR2 YYNGEE. CDR3 coding DNA: TGTGCCAGCAGCGGCACAGTTAGCTCCTACAATGAGCAGTTCTTC. Its protein is CASSGTVSSYNEQFF.

This rearrangement joins TRBV10-3 to TRBJ2-1, with D perhaps TRBD1 (6 bases). Germline V CDR1 and CDR2: ENHRY, SYGVKD. This CDR3 contains 15 residues. With 1 base removed from V and 6 bases from J, the gap between germline ends came to 13 bases. Here the CDR3 reads CAISEYGQGTNEQFF. The CDR3 DNA is TGTGCCATCAGTGAGTATGGTCAGGGGACCAATGAGCAGTTCTTC.

The chain has TRBV7-8 and TRBJ2-6; the D call may be TRBD1 or TRBD2 (5 bases each). The CDR3 is 18 residues long. V was pared by 4 bases and J by 0 bases, with 16 bases between. The germline gives CDR1 SGHVS, CDR2 FQNEAQ. The CDR3, as DNA: TGTGCCAGCAGCTCCCCACCGGGACGTAGCTCTGGGGCCAACGTCCTGACTTTC. This gives the protein CASSSPPGRSSGANVLTF.

The chain carries TRBV29-1 and TRBJ2-7; no firm D call. V lost 0 bases, J lost 6 bases, and 9 bases lay in between. The CDR3 is 12 amino acids. The V gene's germline CDR1 is SQVTM and CDR2 ANQGSEA. The CDR3 DNA sequence: TGCAGCGTTGAAGAGGCGACGCGCGAGCAGTACTTC. Amino acids: CSVEEATREQYF.

The chain links TRBV6-5 to TRBJ2-3; tentative D call: TRBD1 (5 bases). Trimming took 6 bases from V and 0 from J, leaving 13 bases between them. The germline CDR1 and CDR2 sequences are MNHEY and SVGAGI. CDR3 length equals 15 residues. The CDR3 bases are TGTGCCAGCAGCCCCCGCCAGGGTAGCACAGATACGCAGTATTTT. Protein sequence: CASSPRQGSTDTQYF.

This clone has a single count. The chain combines TRBV10-3 with TRBJ2-1; 8 positions agree with TRBD1. V lost 10 bases to trimming and J lost 0 bases; unmatched junction nucleotides: 2. Germline lookup yields CDR1 ENHRY and CDR2 SYGVKD. This CDR3 is built from 13 residues. CDR3 coding DNA: TGTGCCACCCAGGGGGCCTCCTACAATGAGCAGTTCTTC. This encodes CATQGASYNEQFF.

As concerns this clone: This sample includes further DNA sequences coding for the same CDR3. This chain connects TRBV2 to TRBJ1-1; 7 bases line up with TRBD1. The V segment lost 6 bases and the J segment 0 bases; nucleotides outside the gene matches: 4. Germline V gene sequence: CDR1 SNHLY, CDR2 FYNNEI. CDR3 length: 14 residues. CDR3 amino acids: CASRAGTVNTEAFF. DNA of the CDR3: TGTGCCAGCAGAGCCGGGACAGTGAACACTGAAGCTTTCTTT.

This clone was counted a single time. The rearrangement uses TRBV5-1 and TRBJ2-3, with TRBD2 as a possible D gene (5 bases). The V gene lost 2 bases and the J gene lost 11 bases, with 18 bases spanning the gap. CDR3 length: 14 amino acids. CDR1 is SGHRS, CDR2 YFSETQ, per germline. The CDR3 DNA is TGCGCCAGCAGCTTAGGTTCAGGCGGGTTTGTGCAGTATTTT. Protein: CASSLGSGGFVQYF. Based on the CDR3 plus reference TRBV5-1 and TRBJ2-3, the full variable domain is KAGVTQTPRYLIKTRGQQVTLSCSPISGHRSVSWYQQTPGQGLQFLFEYFSETQRNKGNFPGRFSGRQFSNSRSEMNVSTLELGDSALYLCASSLGSGGFVQYFGPGTRLTVL.

The V gene is TRBV6-1, the J gene TRBJ2-2; D is undetermined. CDR1 and CDR2 from the germline V gene are MNHNS and SASEGT. The CDR3 has 11 residues. V was trimmed by 5 bases and J by 6 bases, leaving 4 bases between them. The CDR3 reads CASSSPGELFF. The CDR3 DNA reads TGTGCCAGCAGTTCACCCGGGGAGCTGTTTTTT.

The chain joins TRBV7-2 to TRBJ1-3; 8 bases align to TRBD1. This CDR3 contains 18 residues. Germline lookup yields CDR1 SGHTA and CDR2 FQGNSA. The junction had 12 bases not matched to a gene; V was cut back by 4 bases and J by 1 base. The CDR3: CASSSTPGQVSSGNTIYF. In DNA, the CDR3 is TGTGCCAGCAGCTCGACACCGGGACAGGTCTCGTCTGGAAACACCATATATTTT.

In its sample, this clone was seen once. This chain uses TRBV11-2 with TRBJ1-3; D ambiguous. The V end was cut by 5 bases, the J end by 4 bases, with 6 bases between. The CDR3 sequence is 12 residues long. Germline V gives CDR1 SGHAT, CDR2 FQNNGV. CDR3 sequence: CASSPDGNTIYF. In nucleotides, the CDR3 is TGTGCCAGCAGCCCCGACGGAAACACCATATATTTT.

The CDR3 DNA is TGCAGTGCTACTCGCCTCTATGGCTACACCTTC. It encodes CSATRLYGYTF. The V call is TRBV20-1, the J call TRBJ1-2; D remains unclear. The CDR3 loop spans 11 amino acids. V was trimmed by 4 bases and J by 4 bases, leaving 7 bases between them. CDR1 is DFQATT, CDR2 SNEGSKA, per germline (reference sequence).

This clone was detected once. The chain carries TRBV7-2 and TRBJ2-7, with TRBD2 matching 10 bases. V shed 2 bases, J shed 3 bases, and the junction held 7 bases outside the gene matches. The germline gives CDR1 SGHTA, CDR2 FQGNSA. The CDR3 length is 16 residues. The CDR3 nucleotides read TGTGCCAGCAGCTTAAGGGCTAGCGGGAGATTCTACGAGCAGTACTTC. This encodes CASSLRASGRFYEQYF.

The chain employs TRBV10-3 and TRBJ2-3; 7 nucleotides align to TRBD2. Germline trimming cut 4 bases from V and 1 base from J; bases unmatched to any gene: 5. Germline-derived CDR1 and CDR2 are ENHRY and SYGVKD. The CDR3 spans 15 residues. CDR3 region: CAISASAGGTDTQYF. The CDR3 nucleotides are TGTGCCATCAGTGCTTCCGCGGGGGGCACAGATACGCAGTATTTT.

The chain has TRBV7-6 and TRBJ1-1; no definite D call. This CDR3 has 13 amino acids. CDR1 is SGHVS, CDR2 FNYEAQ, per germline. V was clipped by 1 base and J by 2 bases, with 5 bases between them. The CDR3 DNA is TGTGCCAGCAGCTTAGATGAAAACACTGAAGCTTTCTTT. Translation gives CASSLDENTEAFF.

This chain uses TRBV27 with TRBJ1-2; no definite D call. The length of the CDR3 is 11 residues. Deletions cut 6 bases from V and 8 bases from J, with 10 bases between. The germline gives CDR1 MNHEY, CDR2 SMNVEV (reference sequence). DNA for the CDR3: TGTGCCAGCAGCGAGGGTACCGGCTACACCTTC. It encodes CASSEGTGYTF.

This rearrangement joins TRBV10-3 to TRBJ2-5; D ambiguous. This CDR3 contains 11 residues. The V and J ends lost 10 bases and 1 base respectively, with 7 bases between them. Germline CDR1 ENHRY, CDR2 SYGVKD. DNA of the CDR3: TGTGCCACCAACGGCCAAGAGACCCAGTACTTC. This encodes CATNGQETQYF.